This passage covers 6 T cell receptor beta chains from one sample sequenced in a study of blood T cell repertoires in COVID-19. TCRdb's table, derived via immunoSEQ multiplex PCR, lists solely in-frame clones and lacks some. The sample holds about 56,000 clones, around 90% seen once. The material sequenced was peripheral blood. These TCRs come from a human donor in a cohort sampled during active COVID-19.

This chain connects TRBV20-1 to TRBJ2-1; a possible D gene is TRBD1 (5 bases). Germline V gene lookup returns CDR1 DFQATT and CDR2 SNEGSKA (reference sequence). This CDR3 comprises 11 residues. The V and J ends lost 4 bases and 6 bases respectively, with 7 bases between them. As DNA, the CDR3 is TGCAGTGCTACCGACAGCAATGAGCAGTTCTTC. Encoded protein: CSATDSNEQFF.

This rearrangement joins TRBV7-8 to TRBJ2-7; 11 nucleotides align to TRBD1. CDR1 is SGHVS, CDR2 FQNEAQ, per germline. The CDR3 length is 17 residues. After removal of 4 bases from V and 3 bases from J, the junction contained 11 bases not matched to a gene. The chain's CDR3 is CASSYRTGGKGVYEQYF. The CDR3 coding sequence is TGTGCCAGCAGCTATCGGACAGGGGGCAAGGGGGTCTACGAGCAGTACTTC. The full variable domain, its missing parts supplied by reference TRBV7-8 and TRBJ2-7, is GAGVSQSPRYKVAKRGQDVALRCDPISGHVSLFWYQQALGQGPEFLTYFQNEAQLDKSGLPSDRFFAERPEGSVSTLKIQRTQQEDSAVYLCASSYRTGGKGVYEQYFGPGTRLTVT.

The rearrangement uses TRBV5-1 and TRBJ1-4; 7 bases align to TRBD1. The CDR3 runs to 16 residues. The germline V gene encodes CDR1 SGHRS and CDR2 YFSETQ. The ends lost 0 bases at V and 4 bases at J; junction bases unmatched: 6. The chain's CDR3 is CASSLAGTVVNEKLFF. In nucleotides, the CDR3 is TGCGCCAGCAGCTTGGCCGGGACAGTGGTTAATGAAAAACTGTTTTTT.

This chain links TRBV4-2 with TRBJ1-2; D may be TRBD1 (5 bases). The CDR3 extends over 16 amino acids. V lost 0 bases and J 5 bases, leaving 16 bases between the germline ends. Germline V lookup: CDR1 LGHNA, CDR2 YNFKEQ. The CDR3 DNA follows: TGTGCCAGCAGCCAAGATCGCTCAGGCGGGGGTTATGGCTACACCTTC. It translates to CASSQDRSGGGYGYTF.

The V gene is TRBV12-5, the J gene TRBJ1-5; no definite D call. Germline V CDR1 and CDR2: LGHNT, FRNRAP. Trimming took 0 bases from V and 1 from J, leaving 13 bases between them. The CDR3 sequence is 17 residues long. CDR3 DNA: TGTGCTAGTGGTTTGGTAGCAAGCTCATGGAGCAATCAGCCCCAGCATTTT. It is translated as CASGLVASSWSNQPQHF.

Concerning this clone: The same CDR3 also results from other DNA sequences found in this sample. This sequence joins TRBV5-1 and TRBJ2-7; TRBD2 matches at 10 bases. The germline V gene encodes CDR1 SGHRS and CDR2 YFSETQ. The V and J ends lost 0 bases and 4 bases, in that order; junction bases with no gene match: 1. CDR3 length: 14 amino acids. Here the CDR3 reads CASSLGAGGYEQYF. The CDR3 DNA is TGCGCCAGCAGCTTGGGAGCGGGGGGGTACGAGCAGTACTTC. The complete variable domain, with remaining parts taken from reference TRBV5-1 and TRBJ2-7, reads KAGVTQTPRYLIKTRGQQVTLSCSPISGHRSVSWYQQTPGQGLQFLFEYFSETQRNKGNFPGRFSGRQFSNSRSEMNVSTLELGDSALYLCASSLGAGGYEQYFGPGTRLTVT.